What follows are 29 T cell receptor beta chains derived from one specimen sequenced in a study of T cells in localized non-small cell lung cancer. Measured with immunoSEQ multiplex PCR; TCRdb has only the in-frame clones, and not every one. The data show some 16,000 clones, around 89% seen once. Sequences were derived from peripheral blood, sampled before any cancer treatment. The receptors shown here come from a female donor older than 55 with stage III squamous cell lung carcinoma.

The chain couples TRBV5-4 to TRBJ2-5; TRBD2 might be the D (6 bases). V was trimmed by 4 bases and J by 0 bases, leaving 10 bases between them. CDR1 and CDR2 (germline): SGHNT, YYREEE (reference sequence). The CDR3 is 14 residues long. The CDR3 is CASSPGTYQETQYF. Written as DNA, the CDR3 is TGTGCCAGCAGCCCAGGGACTTACCAAGAGACCCAGTACTTC.

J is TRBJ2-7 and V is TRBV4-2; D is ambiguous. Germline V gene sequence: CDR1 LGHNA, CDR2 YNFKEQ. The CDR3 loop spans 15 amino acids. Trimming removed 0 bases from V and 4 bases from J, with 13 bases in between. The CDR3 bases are TGTGCCAGCAGCCAAGATTGGCAGGAGAGGTACGAGCAGTACTTC. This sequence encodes CASSQDWQERYEQYF.

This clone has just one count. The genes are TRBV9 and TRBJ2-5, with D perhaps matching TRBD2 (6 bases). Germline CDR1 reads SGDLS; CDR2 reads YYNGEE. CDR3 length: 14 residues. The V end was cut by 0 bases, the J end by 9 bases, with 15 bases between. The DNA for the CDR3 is TGTGCCAGCAGCGTAGCTTGGGGGGAAGGAGCCCAGTACTTC. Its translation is CASSVAWGEGAQYF.

The CDR3, as DNA: TGTGCCAGCATCCGGCAGGGGGCGGACACTGAAGCTTTCTTT. Its translation: CASIRQGADTEAFF. V and J are TRBV28 and TRBJ1-1, with TRBD1 matching 8 bases. The CDR3 is 14 amino acids. Germline V lookup: CDR1 MDHEN, CDR2 SYDVKM. Trimming took 7 bases from V and 3 from J; bases not matched to a gene: 7.

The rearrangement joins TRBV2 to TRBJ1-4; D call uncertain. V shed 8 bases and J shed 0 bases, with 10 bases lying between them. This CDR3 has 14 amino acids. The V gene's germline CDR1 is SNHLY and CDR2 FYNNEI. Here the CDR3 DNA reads TGTGCCAGCTTAGCTCCCCCAACTAATGAAAAACTGTTTTTT. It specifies CASLAPPTNEKLFF.

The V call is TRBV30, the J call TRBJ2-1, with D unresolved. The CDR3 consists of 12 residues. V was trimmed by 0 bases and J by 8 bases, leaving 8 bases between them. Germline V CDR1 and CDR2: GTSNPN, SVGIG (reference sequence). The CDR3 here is CAWSVLGHEQFF. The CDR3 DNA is TGTGCCTGGAGTGTGTTGGGCCATGAGCAGTTCTTC.

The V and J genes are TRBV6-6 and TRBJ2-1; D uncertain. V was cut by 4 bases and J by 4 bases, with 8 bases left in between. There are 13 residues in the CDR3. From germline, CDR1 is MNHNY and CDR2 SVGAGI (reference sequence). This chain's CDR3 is CASSSARYNEQFF. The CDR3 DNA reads TGTGCCAGCAGTTCCGCTAGATACAATGAGCAGTTCTTC.

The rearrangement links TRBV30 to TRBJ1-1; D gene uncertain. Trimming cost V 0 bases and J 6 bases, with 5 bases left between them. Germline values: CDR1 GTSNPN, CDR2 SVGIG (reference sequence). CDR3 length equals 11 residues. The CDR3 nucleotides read TGTGCCTGGAGTGTTGAGGCTGAAGCTTTCTTT. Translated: CAWSVEAEAFF.

The CDR3 region is CASSIVGDHNQPQHF. CDR3 DNA: TGTGCCAGTAGTATAGTAGGGGACCACAATCAGCCCCAGCATTTT. The chain is built from TRBV19 and TRBJ1-5; possibly TRBD1 for D (5 bases). This CDR3 is built from 15 residues. V lost 1 base and J lost 3, with 10 bases in between. CDR1 and CDR2 from the germline V gene are LNHDA and SQIVND (reference sequence).

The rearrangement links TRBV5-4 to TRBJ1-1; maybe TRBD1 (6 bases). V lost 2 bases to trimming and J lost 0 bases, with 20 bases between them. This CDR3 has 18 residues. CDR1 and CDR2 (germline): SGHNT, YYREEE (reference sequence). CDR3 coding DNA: TGTGCCAGCAGCTTCGCCGGGATAGGGGGTAGGGTGAACACTGAAGCTTTCTTT. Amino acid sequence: CASSFAGIGGRVNTEAFF.

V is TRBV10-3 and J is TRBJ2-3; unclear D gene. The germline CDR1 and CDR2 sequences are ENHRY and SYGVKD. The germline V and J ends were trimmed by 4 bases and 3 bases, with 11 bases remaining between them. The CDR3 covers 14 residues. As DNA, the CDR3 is TGTGCCATCAGTGGCTGGGGATCGACAGATACGCAGTATTTT. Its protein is CAISGWGSTDTQYF.

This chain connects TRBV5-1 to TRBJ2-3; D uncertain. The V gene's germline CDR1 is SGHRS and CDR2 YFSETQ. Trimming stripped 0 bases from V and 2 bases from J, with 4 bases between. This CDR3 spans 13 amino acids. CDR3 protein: CASSLDVTDTQYF. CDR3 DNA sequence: TGCGCCAGCAGCTTGGATGTCACAGATACGCAGTATTTT.

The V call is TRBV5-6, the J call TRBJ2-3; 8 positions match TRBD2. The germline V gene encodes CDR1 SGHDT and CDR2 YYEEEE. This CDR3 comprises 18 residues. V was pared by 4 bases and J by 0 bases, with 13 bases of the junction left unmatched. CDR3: CASSIGGRGRSSTDTQYF. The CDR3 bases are TGTGCCAGCAGCATAGGTGGTCGCGGGAGGTCTAGCACAGATACGCAGTATTTT.

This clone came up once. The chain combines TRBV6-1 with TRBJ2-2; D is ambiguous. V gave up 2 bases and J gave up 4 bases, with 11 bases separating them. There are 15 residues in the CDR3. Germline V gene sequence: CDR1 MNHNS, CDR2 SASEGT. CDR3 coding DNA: TGTGCCAGCAGTGAACTGTGGGTAGGCACCGGGGAGCTGTTTTTT. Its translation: CASSELWVGTGELFF.

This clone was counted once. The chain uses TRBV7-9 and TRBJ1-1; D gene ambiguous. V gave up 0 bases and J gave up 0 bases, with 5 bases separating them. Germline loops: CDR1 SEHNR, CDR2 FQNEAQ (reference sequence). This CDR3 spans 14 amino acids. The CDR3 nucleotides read TGTGCCAGCAGCTTAGCAGGTTTGAACACTGAAGCTTTCTTT. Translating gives CASSLAGLNTEAFF.

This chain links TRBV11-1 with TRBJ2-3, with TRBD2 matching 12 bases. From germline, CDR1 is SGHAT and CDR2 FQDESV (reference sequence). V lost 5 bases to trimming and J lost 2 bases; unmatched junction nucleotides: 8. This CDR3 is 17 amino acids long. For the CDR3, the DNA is TGTGCCAGCAGCCGAGAGACTAGCGGGGGACTCACAGATACGCAGTATTTT. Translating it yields CASSRETSGGLTDTQYF.

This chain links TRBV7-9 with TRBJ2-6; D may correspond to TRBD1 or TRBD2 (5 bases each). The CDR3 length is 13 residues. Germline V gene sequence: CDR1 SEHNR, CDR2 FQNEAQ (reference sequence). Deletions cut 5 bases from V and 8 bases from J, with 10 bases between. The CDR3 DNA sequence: TGTGCCAGCAGCGGGGGATCCTCCAACGTCCTGACTTTC. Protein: CASSGGSSNVLTF.

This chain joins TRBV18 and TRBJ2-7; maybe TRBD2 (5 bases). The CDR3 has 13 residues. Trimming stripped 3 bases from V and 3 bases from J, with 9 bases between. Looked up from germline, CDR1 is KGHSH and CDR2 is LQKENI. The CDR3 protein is CASSPGVGYEQYF. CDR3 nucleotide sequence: TGTGCCAGCTCACCGGGAGTAGGCTACGAGCAGTACTTC.

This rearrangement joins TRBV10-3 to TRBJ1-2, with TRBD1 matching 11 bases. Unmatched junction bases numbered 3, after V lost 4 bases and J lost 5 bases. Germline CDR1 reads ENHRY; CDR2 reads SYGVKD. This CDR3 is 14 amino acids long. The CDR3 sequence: CAISAGQGVYGYTF. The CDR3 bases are TGTGCCATCAGTGCGGGACAGGGGGTATATGGCTACACCTTC.

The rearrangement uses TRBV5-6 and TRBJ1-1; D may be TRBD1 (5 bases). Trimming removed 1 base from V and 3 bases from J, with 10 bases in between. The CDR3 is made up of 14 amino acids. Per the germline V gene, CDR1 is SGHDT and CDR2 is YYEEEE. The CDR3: CASSLRGYDTEAFF. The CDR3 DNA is TGTGCCAGCAGCTTGCGGGGGTACGACACTGAAGCTTTCTTT.

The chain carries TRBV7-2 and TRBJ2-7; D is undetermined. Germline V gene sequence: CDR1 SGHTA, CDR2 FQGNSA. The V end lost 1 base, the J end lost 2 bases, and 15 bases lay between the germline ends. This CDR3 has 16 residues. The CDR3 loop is CASSLEGTPTPYEQYF. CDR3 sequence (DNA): TGTGCCAGCAGCTTAGAGGGCACCCCAACCCCCTACGAGCAGTACTTC.

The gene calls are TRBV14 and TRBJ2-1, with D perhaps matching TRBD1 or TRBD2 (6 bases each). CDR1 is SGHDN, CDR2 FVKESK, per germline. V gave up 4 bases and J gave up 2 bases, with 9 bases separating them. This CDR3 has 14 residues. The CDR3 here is CASSRGGPYNEQFF. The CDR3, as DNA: TGTGCCAGCAGCCGTGGGGGGCCCTACAATGAGCAGTTCTTC.

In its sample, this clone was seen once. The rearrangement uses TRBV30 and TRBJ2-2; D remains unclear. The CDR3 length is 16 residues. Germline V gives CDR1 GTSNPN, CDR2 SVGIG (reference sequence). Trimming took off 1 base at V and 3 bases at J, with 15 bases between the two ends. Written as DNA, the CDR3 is TGTGCCTGGAGTGGATACGGTCCAGAGGACACCGGGGAGCTGTTTTTT. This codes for CAWSGYGPEDTGELFF.

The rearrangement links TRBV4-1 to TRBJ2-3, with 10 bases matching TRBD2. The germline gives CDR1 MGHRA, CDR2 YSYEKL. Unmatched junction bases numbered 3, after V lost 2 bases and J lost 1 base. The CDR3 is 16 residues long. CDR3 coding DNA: TGCGCCAGCAGCCAAAACCTAGCGGGGGGCACAGATACGCAGTATTTT. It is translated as CASSQNLAGGTDTQYF.

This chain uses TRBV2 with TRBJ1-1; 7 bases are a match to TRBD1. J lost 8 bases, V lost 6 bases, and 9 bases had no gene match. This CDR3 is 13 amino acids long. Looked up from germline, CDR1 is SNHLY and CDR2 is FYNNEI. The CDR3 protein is CASSPTGAAEAFF. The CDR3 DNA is TGTGCCAGCAGCCCAACAGGGGCCGCCGAAGCTTTCTTT.

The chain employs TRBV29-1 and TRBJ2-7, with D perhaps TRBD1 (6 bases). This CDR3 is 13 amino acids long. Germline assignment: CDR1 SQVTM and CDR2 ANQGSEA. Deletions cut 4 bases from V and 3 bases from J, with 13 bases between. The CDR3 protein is CSVARTANYEQYF. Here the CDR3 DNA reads TGCAGCGTTGCTAGGACAGCGAACTACGAGCAGTACTTC.

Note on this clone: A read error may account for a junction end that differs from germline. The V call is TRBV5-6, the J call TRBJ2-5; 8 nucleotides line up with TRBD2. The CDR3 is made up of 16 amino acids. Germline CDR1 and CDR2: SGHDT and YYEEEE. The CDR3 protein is CANSRPTSVWGETQYF. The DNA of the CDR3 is TGTGCCAACAGCCGACCGACTAGCGTTTGGGGAGAGACCCAGTACTTC.

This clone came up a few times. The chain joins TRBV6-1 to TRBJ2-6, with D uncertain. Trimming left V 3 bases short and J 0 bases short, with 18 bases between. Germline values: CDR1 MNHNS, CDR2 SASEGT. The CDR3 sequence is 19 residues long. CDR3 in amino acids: CASSDIFEPSFSGANVLTF. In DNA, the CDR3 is TGTGCCAGCAGTGATATATTCGAACCAAGCTTCTCTGGGGCCAACGTCCTGACTTTC.

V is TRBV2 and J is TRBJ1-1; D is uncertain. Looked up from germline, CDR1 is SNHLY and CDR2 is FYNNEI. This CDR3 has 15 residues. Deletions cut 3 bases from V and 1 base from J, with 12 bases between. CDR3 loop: CASSDGKRGNTEAFF. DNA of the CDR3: TGTGCCAGCAGTGACGGAAAACGGGGGAACACTGAAGCTTTCTTT.